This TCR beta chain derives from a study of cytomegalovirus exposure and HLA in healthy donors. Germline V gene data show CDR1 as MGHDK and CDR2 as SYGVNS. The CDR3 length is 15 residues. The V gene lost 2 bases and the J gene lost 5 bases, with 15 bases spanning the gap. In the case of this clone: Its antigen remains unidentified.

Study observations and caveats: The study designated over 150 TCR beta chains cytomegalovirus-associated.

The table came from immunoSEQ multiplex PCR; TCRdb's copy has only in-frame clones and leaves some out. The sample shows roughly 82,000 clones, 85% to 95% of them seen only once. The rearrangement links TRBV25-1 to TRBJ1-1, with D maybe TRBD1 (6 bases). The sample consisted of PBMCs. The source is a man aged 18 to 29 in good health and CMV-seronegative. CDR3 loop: CASSERKQGLTEAFF. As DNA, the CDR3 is TGTGCCAGCAGTGAAAGGAAACAGGGTCTGACTGAAGCTTTCTTT.